The present TCR beta chain was sequenced within a study of early T cells in non-severe SARS-CoV-2 infection. This clonotype was detected many times. V shed 5 bases, J shed 2 bases, and the junction held 4 bases outside the gene matches. The length of the CDR3 is 14 residues. Germline loops: CDR1 MDHEN, CDR2 SYDVKM. Unique molecular identifiers were affixed to single, distinct cDNA molecules. Each CDR3 protein is one row after TCRdb ran MiXCR on the 5' RACE reads. Here the sample spans approximately 52,000 distinct CDR3 sequences, 8% to 8.5% being singletons. The sequenced sample was whole blood. The sequence was collected from an adult who was a healthcare worker with PCR-confirmed SARS-CoV-2 infection or an uninfected control (not recorded which). V is TRBV28 and J is TRBJ2-7, with TRBD1 matching over 9 bases. CDR3 in DNA: TGTGCCAGCAGTGAGGGGACAGGGACCTACGAGCAGTACTTC. Amino acid sequence: CASSEGTGTYEQYF.